This TCR beta chain was captured in a study of blood T cell repertoires in COVID-19 (dated by TCRdb to between 2020 and 2021). Turning to the overall study: Samples from collaborators originated in the United States, Italy and Spain and spanned both the acute and convalescent phases of COVID-19. The prospective study material was composed of cDNA or gDNA derived from T cells, B-cell-depleted T cells, or PBMCs. Deeply sampled blood TCRbeta repertoires from subjects exposed to, actively infected with, or recovered from COVID-19 were included in the dataset. The repertoires were released in a freely available public database meant as a resource for research on the immune response to SARS-CoV-2. The samples were drawn from two sources: the first 160 participants of the ongoing ImmuneRACE study, and 1,000 to 1,500 subjects contributed by 6 global collaborators. Nearly every sample came with metadata listing a de-identified subject ID, COVID-19 status, age in years and sex. HLA class I and class II types, where available, came from metadata supplied by the sample provider rather than from assay-based typing. Paper-wide results and their limitations: Clinical and demographic metadata were provided uncurated, with the amount varying by source and participant.

CDR1 and CDR2 were assigned from the germline V gene (reference sequence) as LNHNV and YYDKDF. Trimming removed 1 base from V and 3 bases from J, leaving 14 bases between the germline ends. Including cysteine and phenylalanine, the CDR3 has 16 amino acids. Of the read, only the CDR3 DNA is kept; its 48 bases are in frame from base 1. Regarding this clone: Its antigen is still unknown. No much larger clone exists at a distance of one base, and base qualities are not known.

In the prospective study, participants were 18 to 89 years old, resided in 20 to 30 geographic areas of the United States, and were enrolled through a virtual design. In the prospective study, cohorts were assigned on the basis of participant-reported clinical history obtained from a screening survey and a study questionnaire. ImmuneRACE Cohort 3 recovered participants were defined by two consecutive negative NP/OP PCR tests, healthcare professional clearance, or symptom resolution. Mobile phlebotomists in the prospective study collected whole blood, serum and a nasopharyngeal or oropharyngeal swab from every participant. Participants in the prospective study had the option to provide additional blood draws and questionnaires over a roughly two-month period. Blood samples from the prospective study were shipped frozen or at room temperature prior to DNA extraction. TCRbeta CDR3 regions were amplified from genomic DNA by means of the immunoSEQ Assay, a bias-controlled multiplex PCR. From the authors' description of their analysis: The number of nucleated cells in each sample was estimated by amplification of reference gene primers within the assay. To quantify the absolute abundance of each unique TCRbeta CDR3 rearrangement, sequence reads were collapsed and filtered. For each sample, productive Simpson clonality was calculated as the square root of Simpson's diversity index over productive rearrangements. Sourced from immuneACCESS, this table was stored by TCRdb with only in-frame sequences that have V and J called. A share of the clones is absent; for the studies checked, an unresolved V gene accounts for under half, and the remainder has no known explanation. V, J and clone size are taken as reported in that table, and D and trimming were inferred from the DNA itself. Across this sample there are some 390,000 clones, with more than 80% seen only once. Of the sample, 1% to 1.3% is held by the ten largest clones.

The sequence was collected from a man aged 25 to 40 who had recovered from COVID-19. Recombination connected TRBV15 to TRBJ2-3; confidence is insufficient to name the D gene. The specimen was PBMCs or T cells enriched from blood (not recorded which). The CDR3 loop reads CATSRGLPSVTDTQYF. The nucleotide sequence reads as follows: TGTGCCACCAGCAGAGGACTGCCAAGCGTAACAGATACGCAGTATTTT.